This TCR beta chain appears in the sequencing data of a study of shared clonotypes between healthy human individuals. Every donor, a Caucasian adult, lived in Nashville, Tennessee. The investigators split CD4+ cells into a CD45RA+ naive subset and a CD45RA-negative memory subset. Per sorted-subset replicate PCR, input was 150 to 250 ng DNA, representing around 28,000 T cell genomes. Original analysis: In the immunoSEQ data, sequences were junction-only and lacked quality scores, so filtering differed. Repertoires were generated with immunoSEQ multiplex PCR, while TCRdb's copy carries only in-frame clones and drops some. V and J calls and clone size are copied from that table; D and trimming were computed from the DNA. Here the sample spans a few million clones, around 90% being singletons. The CDR3 is 12 residues long. The germline V gene has CDR1 SEHNR and CDR2 FQNEAQ (reference sequence).

This sequence was found in a man aged 18 to 30 in good health. The chain combines TRBV7-9 with TRBJ2-5, with D uncertain. With the DNA end fitting TRBJ2-7 better, the J assignment may be wrong. The sample was naive CD4+ T cells sorted from blood. Sample subset: CD45RA+ positively selected. In DNA form, the CDR3 reads TGTGCCAGCAGCCCAGTCCTCTACGAGCAGTACTTC. This encodes CASSPVLYEQYF.